Following are 8 T cell receptor beta chains from one sample sequenced in a study of blood T cell repertoires in COVID-19. Using immunoSEQ multiplex PCR, the repertoire was profiled, and TCRdb retains in-frame clones only, with some absent. The top ten clones hold 5% to 6.5% of a sample with about 280,000 clones, roughly 85% of them seen once. Sequenced: peripheral blood. These receptors were collected from a middle-aged man with active or convalescent COVID-19.

V usage is TRBV13 and J usage is TRBJ2-1; TRBD2 is a possible D gene (6 bases). The length of the CDR3 is 17 residues. From germline, CDR1 is PRHDT and CDR2 FYEKMQ (reference sequence). V gave up 3 bases and J gave up 1 base, with 16 bases separating them. CDR3 residues: CASSFYYQRGSYNEQFF. Written as DNA, the CDR3 is TGTGCCAGCAGCTTTTACTATCAACGGGGGTCCTACAATGAGCAGTTCTTC.

There are a few counts of this clone. J is TRBJ1-2 and V is TRBV10-3; 10 bases are a match to TRBD1. The length of the CDR3 is 15 residues. The V gene end was trimmed by 6 bases and the J gene end by 3 bases; junction bases not matched to a gene: 7. CDR1 is ENHRY, CDR2 SYGVKD, per germline. Here the CDR3 reads CAISRDRGRDYGYTF. The CDR3 DNA is TGTGCCATCAGCCGTGACAGGGGGCGAGACTATGGCTACACCTTC.

The rearrangement uses TRBV3-1 (or the pseudogene TRBV3-2) and TRBJ1-3, with 8 bases identical to TRBD1. There are 16 residues in the CDR3. Looked up from germline, CDR1 is LGHDT and CDR2 is YNNKEL (reference sequence). V trimming: 4 bases; J trimming: 2 bases; junction bases outside the gene matches: 7. DNA of the CDR3: TGTGCCAGCAGCCTTGGACAGGGTGAAACTGGAAACACCATATATTTT. Translating it yields CASSLGQGETGNTIYF.

The CDR3 coding sequence is TGTGCCAGCAGCTTAGCAGTGACTAGCCCATACAATGAGCAGTTCTTC. It is translated as CASSLAVTSPYNEQFF. The V and J genes are TRBV11-2 and TRBJ2-1; the match to TRBD2 covers 7 bases. The germline gives CDR1 SGHAT, CDR2 FQNNGV. Losses at the gene ends were 1 base for V and 4 bases for J; bases not matched to a gene: 7. CDR3 length equals 16 residues.

This clone has a handful of counts. The gene calls are TRBV20-1 and TRBJ2-7; 11 nucleotides agree with TRBD2. The V and J ends lost 3 bases and 3 bases, in that order; junction bases with no gene match: 4. The CDR3 loop spans 14 amino acids. Germline CDR1 reads DFQATT; CDR2 reads SNEGSKA (reference sequence). The CDR3 sequence is CSASGLAGFYEQYF. CDR3 sequence (DNA): TGCAGTGCTAGTGGACTAGCGGGTTTCTACGAGCAGTACTTC.

The chain has TRBV19 and TRBJ1-5; D is perhaps TRBD1 (6 bases). The CDR3 has 18 residues. Germline lookup yields CDR1 LNHDA and CDR2 SQIVND (reference sequence). Trimming stripped 3 bases from V and 0 bases from J, with 18 bases between. CDR3 DNA sequence: TGTGCCAGTAGTATTAAGAGGTGGGGCAGGGGTAGCAATCAGCCCCAGCATTTT. It translates to CASSIKRWGRGSNQPQHF.

The chain joins TRBV19 to TRBJ1-6; 10 positions match TRBD1. This CDR3 comprises 17 residues. From germline, CDR1 is LNHDA and CDR2 SQIVND (reference sequence). V dropped 2 bases and J dropped 7; count of bases not matched to a gene: 8. The CDR3 sequence: CASSILPRQGANSPLHF. CDR3 coding DNA: TGTGCCAGTAGTATATTACCTCGACAGGGGGCCAATTCACCCCTCCACTTT.

The chain recombines TRBV28 with TRBJ1-2, with D unresolved. The V gene lost 1 base and the J gene lost 6 bases, with 6 bases spanning the gap. The CDR3 loop spans 12 amino acids. Germline CDR1 MDHEN, CDR2 SYDVKM. CDR3 protein: CASSLYRDGYTF. The CDR3 bases are TGTGCCAGCAGTTTATACCGCGATGGCTACACCTTC.